The 7 T cell receptor beta chains below were found in one sample sequenced in a study of CD8 T cells in ankylosing spondylitis (dated by TCRdb to about 2017). Broader findings and caveats from the paper: A TCR beta motif made up of several highly homologous amino acid variants appeared to be characteristic of blood from ankylosing spondylitis patients.

These receptors' targets are unknown. The protocol used for the library was 5' RACE. These reads were obtained on an Illumina HiSeq 2500. Starting from the raw public reads, TCRdb applied fastp trimming at Q25, assembled clones with MiXCR and retained in-frame beta chains. Rows with a matching CDR3 protein are joined into one entry that keeps the most common DNA and genes. The sample records fewer than 450,000 distinct CDR3 sequences, over 15% of which are singletons. The ten largest make up approximately 0.97% of the sample. Sequencing was done on a sample of blood, either unsorted or a sorted T cell fraction (not recorded which). These receptors were collected from a male donor with ankylosing spondylitis.

The chain couples TRBV12-3 or TRBV12-4 to TRBJ1-1, with D maybe TRBD1 (5 bases). Trimming removed 7 bases from V and 1 base from J, with 10 bases in between. CDR3 size: 13 residues. The CDR3 DNA follows: TGTGCCAGCACCCGAAGGGGGAACACTGAAGCTTTCTTT. Amino acids: CASTRRGNTEAFF.

In its sample, this clonotype was seen a few times. V is TRBV30 and J is TRBJ2-7, with a possible D match to TRBD1 (5 bases). V dropped 1 base and J dropped 3 bases, with 13 bases sitting between them. CDR3 length: 14 residues. CDR1 and CDR2 (germline): GTSNPN, SVGIG (reference sequence). In DNA, the CDR3 is TGTGCCTGGAGTGGTAGCAGGGCCGACTACGAGCAGTACTTC. The encoded protein is CAWSGSRADYEQYF.

This clonotype was seen once. At one end, the junction sequence differs from germline, possibly due to a read error. V gene TRBV12-3 or TRBV12-4 combines with J gene TRBJ1-2, with a tentative D call TRBD1 (6 bases). The CDR3 length is 11 residues. This chain's CDR3 is CASSLRGTASF. Here the CDR3 DNA reads TGTGCCAGCAGTTTAAGGGGGACGGCGAGCTTC.

This clonotype turned up a few times. The rearrangement joins TRBV5-6 to TRBJ2-3, with TRBD2 identical over 14 bases. The germline CDR1 and CDR2 sequences are SGHDT and YYEEEE. The CDR3 loop spans 16 amino acids. Unmatched junction bases numbered 7, after V lost 4 bases and J lost 6 bases. Here the CDR3 reads CASSQGLAGGYDTQYF. CDR3 sequence (DNA): TGTGCCAGCAGCCAAGGACTAGCGGGGGGATACGATACGCAGTATTTT.

This clonotype was found a few times. The rearrangement joins TRBV10-3 to TRBJ2-2; 7 bases are shared with TRBD2. The germline gives CDR1 ENHRY, CDR2 SYGVKD. Trimming took 7 bases from V and 4 from J; bases not matched to a gene: 12. This CDR3 is built from 16 residues. The chain's CDR3 is CAITSLGGSGTGELFF. The DNA for the CDR3 is TGTGCCATCACCTCTCTCGGCGGGAGTGGCACCGGGGAGCTGTTTTTT.

The chain is built from TRBV19 and TRBJ1-5; no firm D call. Per germline, CDR1 LNHDA and CDR2 SQIVND (reference sequence). V was shortened by 5 bases and J by 7 bases, with 12 bases between the two germline ends. The CDR3 sequence is 13 residues long. CDR3 bases: TGTGCCAGTAGTGCAGTGGAATCCCAGCCCCAGCATTTT. This codes for CASSAVESQPQHF.

This chain joins TRBV5-6 and TRBJ1-6; perhaps TRBD1 as D (5 bases). This CDR3 spans 16 amino acids. Germline values: CDR1 SGHDT, CDR2 YYEEEE. With 0 bases removed from V and 9 bases from J, the gap between germline ends came to 16 bases. The CDR3 sequence is CASSLVGQGKSSPLHF. The CDR3 nucleotides read TGTGCCAGCAGCTTGGTAGGGCAGGGTAAGAGTTCACCCCTCCACTTT.